Listed here is a single TCR beta chain. The sample comes from a study of blood T cell repertoires in COVID-19. Study overall: There were acute and convalescent COVID-19 samples, and they came from the United States, Italy and Spain. T cells, B-cell-depleted T cells, or PBMCs supplied cDNA or gDNA.

J gave up 1 base and V 5 bases, and 10 bases lay outside the gene matches. In germline, CDR1 is LNHDA, CDR2 SQIVND (reference sequence). The CDR3 covers 16 residues. In the study's own analysis: Researchers report that nucleated cell counts were estimated from reference gene primer amplification. Produced via immunoSEQ multiplex PCR; TCRdb's table is partial and in-frame only. V and J calls and clone size are copied from that table; D and trimming were computed from the DNA. The table lists roughly 300,000 clones, about 82% of them singletons, with 1.5% to 2% in the top ten. V usage is TRBV19 and J usage is TRBJ2-7, with 8 bases that match TRBD1. This TCR came from a woman between 45 and 60 years old with acute or convalescent COVID-19. The material sequenced was peripheral blood. The CDR3 region has the DNA TGTGCCAGTAGTCCACGGGGACAGGCCAGTTCCTACGAGCAGTACTTC. Its protein product is CASSPRGQASSYEQYF.